The 2 T cell receptor beta chains in this list originate from one sample, sequenced in a study of T cell responses to AZD1222 COVID-19 vaccine. Generated by immunoSEQ multiplex PCR, the TCRdb table keeps only in-frame clones and is missing some. Here the sample spans roughly 150,000 clones, 85% to 90% being singletons. The sequences come from peripheral blood, collected 28 days after the second AZD1222 dose. These receptors all come from an adult who received the AZD1222 COVID-19 vaccine.

The chain combines TRBV5-1 with TRBJ2-1, with D unresolved. Germline CDR1 reads SGHRS; CDR2 reads YFSETQ. This CDR3 comprises 13 residues. Trimming took off 2 bases at V and 5 bases at J, with 8 bases between the two ends. CDR3 sequence reads: CASSLGNNNEQFF. The CDR3 DNA sequence: TGCGCCAGCAGCTTAGGGAATAACAATGAGCAGTTCTTC.

The chain carries TRBV4-3 and TRBJ1-2; D might be TRBD1 (5 bases). V lost 4 bases, J lost 8 bases, and 20 bases lay in between. This CDR3 has 15 residues. CDR1 and CDR2 from the germline V gene are LGHNA and YSLEER. CDR3 residues: CASSLDDPGPEGYTF. Here the CDR3 DNA reads TGCGCCAGCAGCCTAGACGATCCAGGGCCGGAAGGCTACACCTTC.